Listed below are T cell receptor beta chains from one sample, sequenced in a study of human T cells and chemical hapten exposure. Each CDR3 protein is one row after TCRdb ran MiXCR on the RACE reads. The top ten clones hold about 2.1% of a sample with fewer than 300,000 distinct CDR3 sequences, about 9.4% of them seen once. The sample here was whole blood, taken in connection with sensitization to the hapten diphenylcyclopropenone (DPC). These TCRs come from a woman in her forties with alopecia areata. Some clones in this sample may be carry-over from other donors' samples. Both conserved end residues are part of each CDR3. Each record gives: J gene, V gene, clone size, D gene, CDR3 protein, CDR3 DNA. A D gene is named only where the DNA matches it firmly. Expanded clones are given a class, and other clones once, few, many or no size at all.

TRBJ1-4 | TRBV6-1 | few | NA | CASSEDADSRQIF | TGTGCCAGCAGTGAAGACGCGGACAGCCGTCAGATTTTT
TRBJ2-3 | TRBV4-3 | many | TRBD2 | CASSQDRASGRGPDTQYF | TGCGCCAGCAGCCAAGATAGGGCTAGCGGGAGAGGTCCAGATACGCAGTATTTT
TRBJ1-5 | TRBV27 | NA | NA | CASSSPGAGNQPQHF | TGTGCCAGCAGTAGCCCGGGCGCTGGCAATCAGCCCCAGCATTTT
TRBJ2-2 | TRBV24-1 | many | TRBD1 | CATSDLGQGGPGELFF | TGTGCCACCAGTGATCTGGGACAGGGCGGTCCCGGGGAGCTGTTTTTT
TRBJ2-1 | TRBV6-2/TRBV6-3 | NA | NA | CASSPRGGVVYEQFF | TGTGCCAGCAGTCCCAGGGGGGGAGTTGTTTATGAGCAGTTCTTC
TRBJ1-5 | TRBV28 | few | NA | CASSLPSNQPQHF | TGTGCCAGCAGTTTACCTTCCAATCAGCCCCAGCATTTT
TRBJ2-1 | TRBV7-2 | many | TRBD2 | CASSLTTSGGVGQFF | TGTGCCAGCAGCTTGACGACTAGCGGGGGGGTAGGGCAGTTCTTC
TRBJ2-5 | TRBV7-6 | NA | NA | CASSLTAGGETQYF | TGTGCCAGCAGCTTAACGGCAGGAGGAGAGACCCAGTACTTC
TRBJ2-5 | TRBV28 | few | NA | CASSLPTPQETQYF | TGTGCCAGCAGTTTACCCACCCCCCAAGAGACCCAGTACTTC
TRBJ1-2 | TRBV6-1 | NA | NA | CATRHNSNYGYTF | TGTGCCACCAGACACAATTCGAACTATGGCTACACCTTC
TRBJ2-1 | TRBV4-3 | few | TRBD2 | CASSQAQTRGVYNEQFF | TGCGCCAGCAGCCAAGCACAGACACGGGGGGTCTACAATGAGCAGTTCTTC
TRBJ2-1 | TRBV7-9 | many | NA | CASSPHGSSYNEQFF | TGTGCCAGCAGCCCCCACGGTAGCTCCTACAATGAGCAGTTCTTC
TRBJ1-2 | TRBV5-6 | many | NA | CASSLRYGYTF | TGTGCCAGCAGCTTACGATATGGCTACACCTTC
TRBJ2-7 | TRBV5-1 | many | TRBD2 | CASSLSGGSSYEQYF | TGCGCCAGCAGCTTGTCCGGGGGGAGCTCCTACGAGCAGTACTTC
TRBJ2-3 | TRBV7-2 | NA | TRBD2 | CASSRRFDAGGADTQYF | TGTGCCAGCAGCCGCCGATTTGATGCGGGAGGGGCAGATACGCAGTATTTT
TRBJ2-2 | TRBV6-6 | NA | TRBD2 | CASRLGLAGGRDTGELFF | TGTGCCAGCAGATTAGGACTAGCGGGAGGGAGGGACACCGGGGAGCTGTTTTTT